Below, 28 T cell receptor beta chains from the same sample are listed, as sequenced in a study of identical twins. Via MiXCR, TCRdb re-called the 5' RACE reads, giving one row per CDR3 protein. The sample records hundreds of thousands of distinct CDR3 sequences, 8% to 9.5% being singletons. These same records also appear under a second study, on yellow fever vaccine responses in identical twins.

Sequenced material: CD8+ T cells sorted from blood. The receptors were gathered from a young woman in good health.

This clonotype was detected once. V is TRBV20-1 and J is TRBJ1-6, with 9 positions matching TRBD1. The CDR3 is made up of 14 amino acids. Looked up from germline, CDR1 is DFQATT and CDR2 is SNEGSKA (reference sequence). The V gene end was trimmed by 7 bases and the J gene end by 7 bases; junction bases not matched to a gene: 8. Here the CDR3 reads CSVNRDRENSPLHF. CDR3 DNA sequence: TGCAGTGTCAACCGGGACAGGGAAAATTCACCCCTCCACTTT.

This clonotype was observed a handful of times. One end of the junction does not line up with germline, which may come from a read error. The CDR3 is CASSTTLTGVETQYF. CDR3 DNA: TGTGCTAGCAGCACCACACTGACAGGGGTCGAGACCCAGTACTTC. V and J are TRBV7-7 and TRBJ2-5, with 8 bases aligning to TRBD1. The CDR3 is 15 amino acids. Germline CDR1 and CDR2: SSHAT and FNYEAQ (reference sequence).

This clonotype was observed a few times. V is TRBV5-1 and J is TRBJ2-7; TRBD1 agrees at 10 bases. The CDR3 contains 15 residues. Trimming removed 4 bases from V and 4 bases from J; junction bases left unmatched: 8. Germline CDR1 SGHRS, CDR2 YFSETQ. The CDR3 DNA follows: TGCGCCAGCAGCGACCGGGACAGGGGAGGGTACGAGCAGTACTTC. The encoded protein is CASSDRDRGGYEQYF. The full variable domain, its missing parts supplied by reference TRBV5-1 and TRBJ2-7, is KAGVTQTPRYLIKTRGQQVTLSCSPISGHRSVSWYQQTPGQGLQFLFEYFSETQRNKGNFPGRFSGRQFSNSRSEMNVSTLELGDSALYLCASSDRDRGGYEQYFGPGTRLTVT.

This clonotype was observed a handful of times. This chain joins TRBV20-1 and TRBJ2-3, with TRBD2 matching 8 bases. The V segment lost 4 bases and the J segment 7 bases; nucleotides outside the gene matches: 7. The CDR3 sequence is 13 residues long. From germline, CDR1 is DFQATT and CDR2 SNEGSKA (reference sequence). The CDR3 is CSAKGREEYTQYF. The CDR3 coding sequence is TGCAGTGCTAAGGGGCGGGAGGAATATACGCAGTATTTT.

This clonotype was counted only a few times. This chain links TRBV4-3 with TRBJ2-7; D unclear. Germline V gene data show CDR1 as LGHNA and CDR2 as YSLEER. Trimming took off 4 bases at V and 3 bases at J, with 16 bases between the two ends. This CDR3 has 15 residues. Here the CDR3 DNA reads TGCGCCAGCAGCCCCGTCCGGAGTCGGTTCTACGAGCAGTACTTC. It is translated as CASSPVRSRFYEQYF.

CDR3 sequence: CASSETPAGYEQYF. CDR3 in DNA: TGTGCCAGCAGCGAGACACCGGCGGGCTACGAGCAGTACTTC. This chain links TRBV2 with TRBJ2-7, with a weak D call TRBD2 (5 bases). The germline V gene encodes CDR1 SNHLY and CDR2 FYNNEI. The CDR3 extends over 14 amino acids. Trimming removed 6 bases from V and 3 bases from J, with 15 bases in between.

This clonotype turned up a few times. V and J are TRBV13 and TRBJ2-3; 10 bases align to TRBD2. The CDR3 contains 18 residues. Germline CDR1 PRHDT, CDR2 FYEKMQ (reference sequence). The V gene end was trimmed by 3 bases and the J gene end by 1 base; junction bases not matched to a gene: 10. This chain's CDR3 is CASSLALAGVHGTDTQYF. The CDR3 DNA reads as TGTGCCAGCAGCTTGGCTCTAGCGGGAGTACATGGCACAGATACGCAGTATTTT.

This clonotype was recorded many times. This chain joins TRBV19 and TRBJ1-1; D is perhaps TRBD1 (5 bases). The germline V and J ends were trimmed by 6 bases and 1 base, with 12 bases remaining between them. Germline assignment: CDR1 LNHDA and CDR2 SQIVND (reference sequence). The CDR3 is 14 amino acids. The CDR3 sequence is CASSPSQGNTEAFF. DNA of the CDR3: TGTGCCAGTAGCCCATCCCAGGGGAACACTGAAGCTTTCTTT.

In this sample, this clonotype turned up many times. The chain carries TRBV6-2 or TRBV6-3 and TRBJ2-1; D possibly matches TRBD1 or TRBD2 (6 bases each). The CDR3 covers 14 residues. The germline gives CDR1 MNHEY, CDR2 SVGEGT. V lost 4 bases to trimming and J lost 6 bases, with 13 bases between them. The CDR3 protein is CASSFGGSINEQFF. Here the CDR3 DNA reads TGTGCCAGCAGTTTCGGGGGCTCTATCAATGAGCAGTTCTTC.

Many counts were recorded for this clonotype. As DNA, the CDR3 is TGTGCCAGCAGCTTAGAGCAGATCACAGATACGCAGTATTTT. Its translation is CASSLEQITDTQYF. The V call is TRBV7-2, the J call TRBJ2-3; the D is unclear. V lost 1 base to trimming and J lost 2 bases, with 7 bases between them. The CDR3 runs to 14 residues. Germline-derived CDR1 and CDR2 are SGHTA and FQGNSA.

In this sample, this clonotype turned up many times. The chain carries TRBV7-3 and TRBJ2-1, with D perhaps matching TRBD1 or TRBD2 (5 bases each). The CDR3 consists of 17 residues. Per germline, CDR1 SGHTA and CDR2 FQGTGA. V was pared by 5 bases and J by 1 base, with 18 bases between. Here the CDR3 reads CASSLPGPGISYNEQFF. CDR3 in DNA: TGTGCCAGCAGCCTCCCGGGACCGGGGATTTCCTACAATGAGCAGTTCTTC.

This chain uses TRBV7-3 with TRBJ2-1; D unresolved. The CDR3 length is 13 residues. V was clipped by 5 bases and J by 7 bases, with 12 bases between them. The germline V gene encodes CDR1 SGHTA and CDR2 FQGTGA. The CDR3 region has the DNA TGTGCCAGCAGCCCCACCAATGGGAATGAGCAGTTCTTC. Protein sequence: CASSPTNGNEQFF.

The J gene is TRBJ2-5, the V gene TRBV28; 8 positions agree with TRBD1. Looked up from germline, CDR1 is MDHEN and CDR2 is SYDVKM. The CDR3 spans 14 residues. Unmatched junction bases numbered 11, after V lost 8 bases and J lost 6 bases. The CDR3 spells CASVGWAGGKTQYF. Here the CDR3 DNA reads TGTGCCAGCGTAGGATGGGCAGGGGGCAAGACCCAGTACTTC.

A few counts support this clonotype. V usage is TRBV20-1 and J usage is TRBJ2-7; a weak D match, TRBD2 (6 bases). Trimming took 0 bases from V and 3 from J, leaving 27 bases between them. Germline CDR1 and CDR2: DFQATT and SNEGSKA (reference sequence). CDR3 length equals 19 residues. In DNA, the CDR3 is TGCAGTGCTAGAGATCTACCCCACGCCCAGGGAGGACCATACTACGAGCAGTACTTC. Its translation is CSARDLPHAQGGPYYEQYF.

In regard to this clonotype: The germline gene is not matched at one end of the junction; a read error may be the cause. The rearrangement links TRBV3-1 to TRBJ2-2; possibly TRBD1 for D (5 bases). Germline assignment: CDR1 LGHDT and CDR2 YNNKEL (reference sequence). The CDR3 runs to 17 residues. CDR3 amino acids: CATSQGIGRVDTGELFF. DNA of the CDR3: TGTGCCACCAGCCAAGGGATCGGCAGGGTTGACACCGGGGAGCTGTTTTTT.

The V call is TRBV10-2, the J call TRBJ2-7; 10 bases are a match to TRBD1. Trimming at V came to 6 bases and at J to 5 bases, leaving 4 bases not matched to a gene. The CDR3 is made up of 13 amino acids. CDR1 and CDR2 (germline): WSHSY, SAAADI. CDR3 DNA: TGCGCCAGCAGGGGGACAGGGGTTCACGAGCAGTACTTC. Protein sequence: CASRGTGVHEQYF.

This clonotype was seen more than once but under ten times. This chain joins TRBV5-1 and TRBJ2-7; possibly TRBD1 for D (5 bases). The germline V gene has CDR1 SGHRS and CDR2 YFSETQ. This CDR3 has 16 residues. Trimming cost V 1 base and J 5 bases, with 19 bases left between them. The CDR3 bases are TGCGCCAGCAGCTTGATAGGTTCAGGGATGTTGGACGAGCAGTACTTC. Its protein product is CASSLIGSGMLDEQYF.

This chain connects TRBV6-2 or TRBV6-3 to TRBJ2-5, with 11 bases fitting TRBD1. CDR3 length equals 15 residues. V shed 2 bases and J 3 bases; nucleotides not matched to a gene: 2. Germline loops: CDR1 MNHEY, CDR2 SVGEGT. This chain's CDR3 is CASSYPGQGEETQYF. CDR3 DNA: TGTGCCAGCAGTTACCCGGGACAGGGGGAAGAGACCCAGTACTTC.

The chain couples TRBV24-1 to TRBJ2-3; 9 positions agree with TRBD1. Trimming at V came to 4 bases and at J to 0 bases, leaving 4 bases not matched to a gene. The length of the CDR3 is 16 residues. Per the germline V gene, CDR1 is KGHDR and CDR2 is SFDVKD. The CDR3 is CATSDLGQGSTDTQYF. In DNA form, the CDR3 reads TGTGCCACCAGTGACCTGGGACAGGGAAGCACAGATACGCAGTATTTT.

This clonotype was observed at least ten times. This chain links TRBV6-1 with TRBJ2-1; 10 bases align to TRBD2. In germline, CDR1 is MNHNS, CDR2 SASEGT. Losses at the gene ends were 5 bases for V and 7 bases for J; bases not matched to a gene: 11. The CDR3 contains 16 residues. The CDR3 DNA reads TGTGCCAGCAGTAAACAAGCGGGAGGGGGTTTGAATGAGCAGTTCTTC. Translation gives CASSKQAGGGLNEQFF.

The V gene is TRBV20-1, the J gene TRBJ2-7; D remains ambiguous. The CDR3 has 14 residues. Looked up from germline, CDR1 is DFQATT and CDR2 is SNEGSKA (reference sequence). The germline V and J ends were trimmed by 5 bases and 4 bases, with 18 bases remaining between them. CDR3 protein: CSAPIQTYSYEQYF. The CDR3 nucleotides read TGCAGTGCTCCCATACAGACATACAGTTACGAGCAGTACTTC.

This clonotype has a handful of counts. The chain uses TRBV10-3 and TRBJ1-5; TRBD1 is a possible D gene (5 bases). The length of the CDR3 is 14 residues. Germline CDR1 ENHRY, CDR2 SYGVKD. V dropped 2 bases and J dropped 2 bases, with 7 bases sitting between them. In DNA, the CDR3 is TGTGCCATCAGTGAGGGGGCTGGCAATCAGCCCCAGCATTTT. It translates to CAISEGAGNQPQHF.

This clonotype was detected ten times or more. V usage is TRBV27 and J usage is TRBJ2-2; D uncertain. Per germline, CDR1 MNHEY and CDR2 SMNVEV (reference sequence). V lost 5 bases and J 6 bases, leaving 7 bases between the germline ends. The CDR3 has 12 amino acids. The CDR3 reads CASSPIAGELFF. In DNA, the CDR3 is TGTGCCAGCAGTCCCATCGCCGGGGAGCTGTTTTTT.

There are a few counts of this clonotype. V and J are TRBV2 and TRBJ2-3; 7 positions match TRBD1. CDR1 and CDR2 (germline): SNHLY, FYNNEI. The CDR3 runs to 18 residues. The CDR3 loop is CTSYGDREVFSDTDTQYF. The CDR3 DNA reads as TGTACCTCTTATGGGGACAGAGAGGTCTTTTCGGACACAGATACGCAGTATTTT.

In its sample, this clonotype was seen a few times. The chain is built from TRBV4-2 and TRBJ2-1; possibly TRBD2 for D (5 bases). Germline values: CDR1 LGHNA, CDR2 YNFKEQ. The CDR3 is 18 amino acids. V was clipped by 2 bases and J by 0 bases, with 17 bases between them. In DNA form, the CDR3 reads TGTGCCAGCAGCCAATCCCTTCTGAGGGAGCCCTCCTACAATGAGCAGTTCTTC. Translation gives CASSQSLLREPSYNEQFF.

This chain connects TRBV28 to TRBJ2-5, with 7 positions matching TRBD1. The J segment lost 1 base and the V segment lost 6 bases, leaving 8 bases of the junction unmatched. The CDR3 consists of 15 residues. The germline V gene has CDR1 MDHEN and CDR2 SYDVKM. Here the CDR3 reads CASRFPRDSQETQYF. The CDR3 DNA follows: TGTGCCAGCAGATTCCCCCGGGACAGCCAAGAGACCCAGTACTTC.

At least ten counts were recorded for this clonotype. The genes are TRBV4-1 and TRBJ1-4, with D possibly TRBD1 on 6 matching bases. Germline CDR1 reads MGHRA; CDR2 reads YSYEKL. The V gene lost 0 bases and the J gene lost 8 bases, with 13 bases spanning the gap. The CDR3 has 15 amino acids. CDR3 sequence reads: CASSQDGGAVEKLFF. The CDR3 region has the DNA TGCGCCAGCAGCCAAGACGGGGGGGCAGTCGAAAAACTGTTTTTT.

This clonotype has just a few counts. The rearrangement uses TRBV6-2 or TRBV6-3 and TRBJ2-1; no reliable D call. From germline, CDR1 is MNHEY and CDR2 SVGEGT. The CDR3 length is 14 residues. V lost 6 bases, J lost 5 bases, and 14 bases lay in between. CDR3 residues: CASSRGPVDNEQFF. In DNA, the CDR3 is TGTGCCAGCAGCCGTGGTCCGGTAGACAATGAGCAGTTCTTC.